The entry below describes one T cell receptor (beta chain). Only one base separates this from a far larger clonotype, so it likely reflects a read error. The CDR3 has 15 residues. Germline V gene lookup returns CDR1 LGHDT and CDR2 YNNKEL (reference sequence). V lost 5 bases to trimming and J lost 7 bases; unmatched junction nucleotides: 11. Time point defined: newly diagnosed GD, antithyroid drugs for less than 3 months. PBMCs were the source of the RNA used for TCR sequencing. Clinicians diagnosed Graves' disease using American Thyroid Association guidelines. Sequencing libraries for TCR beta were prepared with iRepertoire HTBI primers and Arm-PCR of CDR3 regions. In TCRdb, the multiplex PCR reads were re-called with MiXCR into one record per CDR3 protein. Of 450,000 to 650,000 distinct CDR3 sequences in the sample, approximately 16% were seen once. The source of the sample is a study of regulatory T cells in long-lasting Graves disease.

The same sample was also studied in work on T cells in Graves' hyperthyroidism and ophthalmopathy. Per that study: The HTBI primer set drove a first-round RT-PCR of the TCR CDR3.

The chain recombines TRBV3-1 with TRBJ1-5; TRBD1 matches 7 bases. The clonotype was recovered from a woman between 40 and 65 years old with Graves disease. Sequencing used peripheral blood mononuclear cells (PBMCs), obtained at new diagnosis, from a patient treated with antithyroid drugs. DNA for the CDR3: TGTGCCAGCAGCACCGGACAGGCCGACGCCCAGCCCCAGCATTTT. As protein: CASSTGQADAQPQHF.